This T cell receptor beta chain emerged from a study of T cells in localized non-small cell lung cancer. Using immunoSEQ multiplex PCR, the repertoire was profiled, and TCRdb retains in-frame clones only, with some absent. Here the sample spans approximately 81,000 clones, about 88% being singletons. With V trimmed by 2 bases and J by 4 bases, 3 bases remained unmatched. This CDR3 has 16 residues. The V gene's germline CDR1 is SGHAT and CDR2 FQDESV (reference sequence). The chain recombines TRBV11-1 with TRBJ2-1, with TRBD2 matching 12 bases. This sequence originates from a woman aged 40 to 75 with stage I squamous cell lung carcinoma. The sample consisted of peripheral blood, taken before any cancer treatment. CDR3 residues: CASSLRTSGVYNEQFF. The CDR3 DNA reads TGTGCCAGCAGCTTAAGGACTAGCGGGGTATACAATGAGCAGTTCTTC.